This TCR beta chain was documented in a study of T cell responses to AZD1222 COVID-19 vaccine. V was pared by 4 bases and J by 5 bases, with 10 bases of the junction left unmatched. The CDR3 is 16 residues long. Germline V gene lookup returns CDR1 SGHRS and CDR2 YFSETQ. General study points: Donors in the cohort were predominantly white British and more often female, and clonal diversity was possibly underestimated. Repertoires in all cases were sampled only once the peak T cell response had passed.

Comments on this clone: Its antigen is not known.

Profiled with immunoSEQ multiplex PCR; TCRdb holds only in-frame clones, not every one. The sample yields 53,000 or so clones, more than 80% seen once. Specimen: peripheral blood, collected on day 0 of MenACWY control vaccination. The J gene is TRBJ2-7, the V gene TRBV5-1; TRBD2 aligns across 12 bases. This TCR derives from an adult in good health. The CDR3 region is CASSILTSGSRDEQYF. The CDR3 DNA follows: TGCGCCAGCAGCATCTTGACTAGCGGGAGTCGAGACGAGCAGTACTTC.